The 25 T cell receptor beta chains below come from one sample, sequenced in a study of breast tumors, draining lymph nodes, adjacent tissues. One entry per CDR3 protein, called by TCRdb with MiXCR from the multiplex PCR reads. The data contain fewer than 200,000 distinct CDR3 sequences, approximately 30% of them singletons. The lymph nodes were axillary draining lymph nodes from breast cancer patients. Sequencing used axillary lymph node tissue. The receptors derive from a female donor with breast cancer. Some clones in this sample may be carry-over from other donors' samples.

This clonotype showed up many times. The J gene is TRBJ2-1, the V gene TRBV7-8; a possible D gene is TRBD2 (5 bases). V gave up 3 bases and J gave up 7 bases, with 16 bases separating them. Looked up from germline, CDR1 is SGHVS and CDR2 is FQNEAQ. The CDR3 contains 15 residues. CDR3 sequence (DNA): TGTGCCAGCAGCTTCGGACTGGCAGGTCGGAATGAGCAGTTCTTC. Protein product: CASSFGLAGRNEQFF.

The chain combines TRBV20-1 with TRBJ2-2, with TRBD1 matching over 12 bases. This CDR3 contains 16 residues. Germline CDR1 reads DFQATT; CDR2 reads SNEGSKA (reference sequence). V shed 6 bases and J 7 bases; nucleotides not matched to a gene: 12. CDR3 bases: TGCAGTGCGAGCCCCGGGACAGGGGGCGGGGGCGGGGAGCTGTTTTTT. Amino acids: CSASPGTGGGGGELFF.

The chain combines TRBV24-1 with TRBJ2-3, with a tentative D call TRBD1 (6 bases). Trimming removed 5 bases from V and 0 bases from J, with 17 bases in between. The CDR3 extends over 17 amino acids. Per the germline V gene, CDR1 is KGHDR and CDR2 is SFDVKD. CDR3 bases: TGTGCCACCAGTGCTCCCGCCGAGGACAGCAGCACAGATACGCAGTATTTT. Its translation: CATSAPAEDSSTDTQYF.

V and J are TRBV20-1 and TRBJ1-2, with D possibly matching TRBD1 (5 bases). The CDR3 extends over 13 amino acids. Germline-derived CDR1 and CDR2 are DFQATT and SNEGSKA (reference sequence). Trimming took off 5 bases at V and 7 bases at J, with 17 bases between the two ends. The CDR3 nucleotides read TGCAGTGCTGCTAGCGGGGGGAACGGTGGCTACACCTTC. It encodes CSAASGGNGGYTF.

The gene calls are TRBV29-1 and TRBJ1-2; 7 bases agree with TRBD1. Germline trimming cut 3 bases from V and 2 bases from J; bases unmatched to any gene: 0. This CDR3 has 12 residues. Per germline, CDR1 SQVTM and CDR2 ANQGSEA. The CDR3: CSVEGQNYGYTF. As DNA, the CDR3 is TGCAGCGTTGAGGGACAGAACTATGGCTACACCTTC.

This clonotype came up many times. The rearrangement joins TRBV24-1 to TRBJ1-2, with D hard to call. Germline CDR1 is KGHDR and CDR2 is SFDVKD. This CDR3 has 13 residues. Trimming pared 4 bases from V and 5 bases from J, leaving 10 bases between. This CDR3 is CATSEGTGYGYTF. The CDR3, as DNA: TGTGCCACCAGTGAAGGTACCGGGTATGGCTACACCTTC.

This clonotype was seen repeatedly, ten times or more. This rearrangement joins TRBV6-5 to TRBJ2-6, with D unresolved. V was cut by 0 bases and J by 0 bases, with 6 bases left in between. Germline V gene lookup returns CDR1 MNHEY and CDR2 SVGAGI. The CDR3 covers 16 residues. CDR3 in amino acids: CASSYSPFSGANVLTF. The CDR3 bases are TGTGCCAGCAGTTACTCCCCTTTCTCTGGGGCCAACGTCCTGACTTTC.

This clonotype appeared a few times. The genes are TRBV12-3 or TRBV12-4 and TRBJ1-1, with D perhaps matching TRBD1 (6 bases). The CDR3 covers 16 residues. Trimming removed 2 bases at V and 1 base at J, with 14 bases between. CDR3 DNA sequence: TGTGCCAGCAGTTTATACATCGGGACAAGGAACACTGAAGCTTTCTTT. This sequence encodes CASSLYIGTRNTEAFF.

The chain recombines TRBV11-2 with TRBJ1-2; no definite D call. The CDR3 is 15 amino acids. Germline CDR1 is SGHAT and CDR2 is FQNNGV. Deletions cut 3 bases from V and 0 bases from J, with 11 bases between. CDR3 loop: CASSLDPNPNYGYTF. Written as DNA, the CDR3 is TGTGCCAGCAGCTTGGATCCTAACCCTAACTATGGCTACACCTTC.

There are many counts of this clonotype. The CDR3 region has the DNA TGTGCCAGCAGCCCTCCAGTGAGCCATGGCTACACCTTC. Translating it yields CASSPPVSHGYTF. The genes are TRBV3-1 and TRBJ1-2; unclear D gene. CDR1 and CDR2 (germline): LGHDT, YNNKEL (reference sequence). V lost 4 bases, J lost 6 bases, and 12 bases lay in between. The CDR3 is 13 residues long.

The sample holds many counts of this clonotype. This sequence joins TRBV12-3 or TRBV12-4 and TRBJ2-1, with 7 positions matching TRBD2. The J segment lost 4 bases and the V segment lost 6 bases, leaving 9 bases of the junction unmatched. The CDR3 consists of 15 residues. CDR3 bases: TGTGCCAGCAGCCCTAGGGGAGGGTCGTACAATGAGCAGTTCTTC. Translation gives CASSPRGGSYNEQFF.

This clonotype showed up many times. CDR3 nucleotides: TGCAGTTCCATTAGGATCTCCTACAATGAGCAGTTCTTC. It yields the protein CSSIRISYNEQFF. The chain employs TRBV20-1 and TRBJ2-1; no definite D call. CDR1 is DFQATT and CDR2 is SNEGSKA in the germline V gene (reference sequence). Trimming cost V 8 bases and J 0 bases, with 11 bases left between them. This CDR3 comprises 13 residues.

This clonotype was found a few times. A much larger clone differs from this one at a single base, so this may be a read error. The conserved final phenylalanine or tryptophan is absent from the CDR3, which likely points to a read error. The chain recombines TRBV9 with TRBJ1-4, with 9 bases lining up with TRBD1. The CDR3 covers 15 residues. V dropped 4 bases and J dropped 4; count of bases not matched to a gene: 5. Germline loops: CDR1 SGDLS, CDR2 YYNGEE. The CDR3 loop reads CASSPRTGVNEKLFL. The CDR3 DNA follows: TGTGCCAGCAGCCCCCGGACAGGGGTTAATGAAAAACTGTTTCTT.

In this sample, this clonotype turned up many times. The chain has TRBV7-2 and TRBJ2-7; D could derive from TRBD1 or TRBD2 (5 bases each). The V and J ends lost 5 bases and 3 bases respectively, with 8 bases between them. This CDR3 has 12 amino acids. Germline V lookup: CDR1 SGHTA, CDR2 FQGNSA. CDR3 sequence reads: CASSQRGYEQYF. CDR3 DNA sequence: TGTGCCAGCAGCCAGAGGGGCTACGAGCAGTACTTC.

There are many counts of this clonotype. J is TRBJ2-5 and V is TRBV7-2; 12 bases line up with TRBD2. The J segment lost 4 bases and the V segment lost 5 bases, leaving 11 bases of the junction unmatched. The CDR3 spans 17 residues. The germline CDR1 and CDR2 sequences are SGHTA and FQGNSA. CDR3 protein: CASSLSLLAGGRETQYF. CDR3 nucleotide sequence: TGTGCCAGCAGCCTCAGCCTCCTAGCGGGAGGGCGAGAGACCCAGTACTTC.

CDR3 bases: TGTGCCAGCAGTGAATTTCTAGCGTCGGGGGAGCTGTTTTTT. Its protein product is CASSEFLASGELFF. The chain has TRBV2 and TRBJ2-2; D is possibly TRBD2 (6 bases). Trimming took off 2 bases at V and 8 bases at J, with 12 bases between the two ends. Looked up from germline, CDR1 is SNHLY and CDR2 is FYNNEI. The CDR3 is 14 amino acids.

This clonotype was detected ten times or more. The rearrangement links TRBV20-1 to TRBJ2-1; D is perhaps TRBD1 (5 bases). In germline, CDR1 is DFQATT, CDR2 SNEGSKA (reference sequence). Trimming removed 6 bases from V and 4 bases from J, with 16 bases in between. This CDR3 is built from 14 residues. This CDR3 reads CSAPRRGQYNEQFF. In DNA, the CDR3 is TGCAGTGCGCCGAGGCGCGGACAATACAATGAGCAGTTCTTC.

There are many counts of this clonotype. The chain combines TRBV14 with TRBJ2-1; D is uncertain. Germline CDR1 and CDR2: SGHDN and FVKESK. Trimming took off 1 base at V and 11 bases at J, with 18 bases between the two ends. The CDR3 loop spans 15 amino acids. CDR3 amino acids: CASSQARTRQAKQFF. Written as DNA, the CDR3 is TGTGCCAGCAGCCAAGCCCGGACGAGGCAGGCCAAGCAGTTCTTC.

The rearrangement links TRBV5-6 to TRBJ1-2; 7 bases map to TRBD1. Germline V gene lookup returns CDR1 SGHDT and CDR2 YYEEEE. This CDR3 contains 13 residues. J gave up 7 bases and V 4 bases, and 7 bases lay outside the gene matches. CDR3 in DNA: TGTGCCAGCAGCACCACAGGGGTTCGTGGCTACACCTTC. Residues: CASSTTGVRGYTF. Based on the CDR3 plus reference TRBV5-6 and TRBJ1-2, the full variable domain is DAGVTQSPTHLIKTRGQQVTLRCSPKSGHDTVSWYQQALGQGPQFIFQYYEEEERQRGNFPDRFSGHQFPNYSSELNVNALLLGDSALYLCASSTTGVRGYTFGSGTRLTVV.

The rearrangement uses TRBV7-2 and TRBJ1-2; D is unresolved. Trimming shortened V by 3 bases and J by 5 bases, and 16 bases separated the two germline ends. CDR3 length: 15 residues. Germline V CDR1 and CDR2: SGHTA, FQGNSA. CDR3 protein: CASSLEGHGTYGYTF. Written as DNA, the CDR3 is TGTGCCAGCAGCTTGGAAGGGCATGGAACTTATGGCTACACCTTC.

About this clonotype itself: The conserved closing phenylalanine or tryptophan is absent in this CDR3, likely reflecting a read error. The chain couples TRBV7-3 to TRBJ1-2; a possible D gene is TRBD1 (6 bases). Germline CDR1 SGHTA, CDR2 FQGTGA. Trimming pared 4 bases from V and 3 bases from J, leaving 27 bases between. CDR3 length: 19 residues. CDR3 DNA sequence: TGTGCCAGCAGCTCCCCTAGATGGGGGCGCGGGAAGAGTCACTATGGCTACACCCTC. It specifies CASSSPRWGRGKSHYGYTL.

A note on this clonotype: A much larger clone is a single base away; this may be a read error. This sequence joins TRBV6-1 and TRBJ2-1; D call uncertain. The CDR3 has 12 amino acids. Germline CDR1 reads MNHNS; CDR2 reads SASEGT. As DNA, the CDR3 is TGTGCCAGCCCCAGCTCCTACAGTGAGCAGTTCTTC. Translated, it gives CASPSSYSEQFF.

On this clonotype itself: The CDR3 carries no conserved terminal phenylalanine or tryptophan, so it likely arises from a read error. The chain carries TRBV7-2 and TRBJ2-3; D unresolved. This CDR3 has 13 residues. Germline values: CDR1 SGHTA, CDR2 FQGNSA. Trimming shortened V by 3 bases and J by 4 bases, and 8 bases separated the two germline ends. CDR3 in amino acids: CASSFDRSDTQYL. CDR3 DNA sequence: TGTGCCAGCAGCTTTGATCGGTCAGATACGCAGTATCTT.

Many counts were recorded for this clonotype. This sequence joins TRBV19 and TRBJ2-7, with a possible D match to TRBD1 (6 bases). Looked up from germline, CDR1 is LNHDA and CDR2 is SQIVND (reference sequence). This CDR3 has 14 residues. Trimming removed 5 bases from V and 5 bases from J, with 16 bases in between. The CDR3 nucleotides are TGTGCCAGTAGTTCTGACAGGCCGTGGGACGAGCAGTACTTC. Its protein product is CASSSDRPWDEQYF.

This clonotype was detected a few times. A much larger clone differs by one base, so this may be a read error. This rearrangement joins TRBV9 to TRBJ2-1; D is uncertain. The V gene's germline CDR1 is SGDLS and CDR2 YYNGEE. The CDR3 totals 15 residues. The CDR3 reads CASSVETLESNEPFF. In DNA form, the CDR3 reads TGTGCCAGCAGCGTAGAGACTTTAGAGTCCAATGAGCCGTTCTTC. Complete variable domain (other parts from reference TRBV9 and TRBJ2-1): DSGVTQTPKHLITATGQRVTLRCSPRSGDLSVYWYQQSLDQGLQFLIQYYNGEERAKGNILERFSAQQFPDLHSELNLSSLELGDSALYFCASSVETLESNEPFFGPGTRLTVL.